Below, 26 T cell receptor beta chains from the same sample are listed, as sequenced in a study of response to subunit inactivated influenza vaccine. MiXCR, applied by TCRdb to the RT-PCR reads, yields one record per CDR3 protein. Of some 850,000 distinct CDR3 sequences in the sample, roughly 18% were seen once. This specimen was PBMCs from blood, taken around 5 days after vaccination. Every receptor here comes from a man aged 50 to 60 who received an inactivated influenza vaccine.

The chain couples TRBV19 to TRBJ2-2; no firm D call. Trimming took 6 bases from V and 2 from J, leaving 16 bases between them. This CDR3 contains 16 residues. Germline CDR1 is LNHDA and CDR2 is SQIVND (reference sequence). This CDR3 reads CASSGILDFNTGELFF. The CDR3, as DNA: TGTGCCAGTAGCGGCATCTTAGACTTCAACACCGGGGAGCTGTTTTTT.

The chain uses TRBV7-8 and TRBJ2-2, with D perhaps TRBD1 (6 bases). Germline loops: CDR1 SGHVS, CDR2 FQNEAQ. The CDR3 extends over 17 amino acids. V lost 1 base and J 0 bases, leaving 12 bases between the germline ends. CDR3 in amino acids: CASSLVQGFSNTGELFF. The CDR3 region has the DNA TGTGCCAGCAGCTTAGTGCAGGGGTTCTCGAACACCGGGGAGCTGTTTTTT.

V gene TRBV5-5 combines with J gene TRBJ2-2, with D unclear. Germline V gives CDR1 SGHKS, CDR2 YYEKEE (reference sequence). Trimming removed 4 bases from V and 7 bases from J, with 17 bases in between. This CDR3 is built from 15 residues. The CDR3 sequence is CASSRLVLVGGELFF. The CDR3 DNA is TGTGCCAGCAGCCGGCTAGTTCTGGTGGGCGGGGAGCTGTTTTTT.

This clonotype was seen repeatedly, ten times or more. This rearrangement joins TRBV5-1 to TRBJ2-2; 7 nucleotides agree with TRBD1. In germline, CDR1 is SGHRS, CDR2 YFSETQ. The V and J ends lost 2 bases and 6 bases, in that order; junction bases with no gene match: 10. There are 16 residues in the CDR3. The CDR3 protein is CASSLYLIGTAGELFF. In DNA, the CDR3 is TGCGCCAGCAGCTTATACTTAATCGGGACAGCCGGGGAGCTGTTTTTT.

The J gene is TRBJ1-2, the V gene TRBV7-2; D is possibly TRBD1 (5 bases). This CDR3 region has 14 residues. Germline loops: CDR1 SGHTA, CDR2 FQGNSA. Trimming took off 1 base at V and 3 bases at J, with 9 bases between the two ends. The CDR3 is CASSLVEQDYGYTF. The CDR3 bases are TGTGCCAGCAGCTTAGTGGAACAGGACTATGGCTACACCTTC. Looking up the rest from reference TRBV7-2 and TRBJ1-2 gives the full variable domain: GAGVSQSPSNKVTEKGKDVELRCDPISGHTALYWYRQSLGQGLEFLIYFQGNSAPDKSGLPSDRFSAERTGGSVSTLTIQRTQQEDSAVYLCASSLVEQDYGYTFGSGTRLTVV.

The chain combines TRBV4-2 with TRBJ1-1, with no clear D. Trimming removed 3 bases at V and 6 bases at J, with 11 bases between. Germline V gene data show CDR1 as LGHNA and CDR2 as YNFKEQ. This CDR3 is built from 13 residues. DNA of the CDR3: TGTGCCAGCAGCCAGGCCCAAAGTGCTGAAGCTTTCTTT. Amino acid sequence: CASSQAQSAEAFF.

This clonotype was seen only a few times. The chain carries TRBV5-1 and TRBJ1-1; 8 bases match TRBD1. Germline CDR1 SGHRS, CDR2 YFSETQ. This CDR3 is built from 16 residues. V lost 4 bases, J lost 5 bases, and 13 bases stayed unmatched. The CDR3 here is CASSRSTGDDATEAFF. The CDR3 DNA reads as TGCGCCAGCAGCAGGTCGACAGGGGACGATGCGACTGAAGCTTTCTTT.

At least ten counts were recorded for this clonotype. V and J are TRBV24-1 and TRBJ1-1; TRBD1 aligns across 8 bases. J gave up 1 base and V 7 bases, and 1 base lay outside the gene matches. Germline V gives CDR1 KGHDR, CDR2 SFDVKD. The CDR3 has 13 amino acids. Here the CDR3 DNA reads TGTGCCACCAGAGACAGGGGGAACACTGAAGCTTTCTTT. This translates into CATRDRGNTEAFF.

This clonotype has at least ten counts. The chain links TRBV6-1 to TRBJ1-2; tentative D call: TRBD1 (5 bases). There are 13 residues in the CDR3. Germline CDR1 and CDR2: MNHNS and SASEGT. The V end was cut by 6 bases, the J end by 4 bases, with 12 bases between. CDR3 sequence reads: CASRPGTAYGYTF. The CDR3 DNA follows: TGTGCCAGCAGACCGGGGACGGCCTATGGCTACACCTTC.

This clonotype has only a few counts. The chain recombines TRBV27 with TRBJ2-7; a possible D gene is TRBD2 (5 bases). Germline V gives CDR1 MNHEY, CDR2 SMNVEV (reference sequence). The V end lost 4 bases, the J end lost 6 bases, and 10 bases lay between the germline ends. The CDR3 runs to 12 residues. This CDR3 reads CASSSGGVEQYF. The CDR3 DNA follows: TGTGCCAGCAGTTCCGGAGGCGTCGAGCAGTACTTC.

The rearrangement uses TRBV2 and TRBJ2-1; D uncertain. With 3 bases removed from V and 8 bases from J, the gap between germline ends came to 5 bases. The CDR3 extends over 11 amino acids. CDR1 is SNHLY and CDR2 is FYNNEI in the germline V gene. The CDR3 protein is CASSDSDEQFF. DNA for the CDR3: TGTGCCAGCAGTGATTCGGATGAGCAGTTCTTC.

This chain joins TRBV12-3 or TRBV12-4 and TRBJ2-7; a possible D gene is TRBD2 (5 bases). V lost 2 bases to trimming and J lost 2 bases, with 16 bases between them. The CDR3 is made up of 16 amino acids. The CDR3, as DNA: TGTGCCAGCAGTTTATATTTGGGGAGAGCGGCCTACGAGCAGTACTTC. Translating gives CASSLYLGRAAYEQYF.

This clonotype was observed a handful of times. The rearrangement uses TRBV11-2 and TRBJ2-3; a weak D match, TRBD2 (5 bases). Between the trimmed V and J ends, which lost 4 bases and 2 bases, there was a span of 13 bases. The CDR3 is 15 residues long. Germline loops: CDR1 SGHAT, CDR2 FQNNGV. The CDR3 nucleotides are TGTGCCAGCAGCTCCGGGGTAATCATCACAGATACGCAGTATTTT. Translation: CASSSGVIITDTQYF.

The chain couples TRBV12-3 or TRBV12-4 to TRBJ2-3; TRBD2 agrees at 14 bases. The junction had 3 bases not matched to a gene; V was cut back by 6 bases and J by 4 bases. CDR3 length: 15 amino acids. The CDR3 nucleotides read TGTGCCAGCAGATGGACTAGCGGGGGGCCAGATACGCAGTATTTT. It translates to CASRWTSGGPDTQYF.

This chain joins TRBV29-1 and TRBJ1-4; 8 bases are shared with TRBD1. This CDR3 is 13 amino acids long. The J segment lost 7 bases and the V segment lost 7 bases, leaving 8 bases of the junction unmatched. CDR1 and CDR2 from the germline V gene are SQVTM and ANQGSEA. The CDR3 reads CSARQGRAEKLFF. The CDR3 bases are TGCAGCGCACGACAGGGGAGGGCTGAAAAACTGTTTTTT.

This clonotype has more than one count but fewer than ten. V is TRBV20-1 and J is TRBJ2-7; 8 nucleotides agree with TRBD2. The ends lost 0 bases at V and 4 bases at J; junction bases unmatched: 5. This CDR3 spans 14 amino acids. CDR1 and CDR2 (germline): DFQATT, SNEGSKA (reference sequence). CDR3 coding DNA: TGCAGTGCTAGAGATGGTGGCGGGAGGTACGAGCAGTACTTC. This codes for CSARDGGGRYEQYF.

V is TRBV5-1 and J is TRBJ2-1; D unclear. Germline lookup yields CDR1 SGHRS and CDR2 YFSETQ. Trimming removed 0 bases from V and 2 bases from J, with 15 bases in between. The CDR3 spans 17 residues. CDR3 nucleotide sequence: TGCGCCAGCAGCTTGGGATTGGGCAGGATAACCTACAATGAGCAGTTCTTC. Its translation: CASSLGLGRITYNEQFF.

The table lists this clonotype with a few counts. The V and J genes are TRBV2 and TRBJ1-2; 8 bases map to TRBD1. The length of the CDR3 is 14 residues. Germline-derived CDR1 and CDR2 are SNHLY and FYNNEI. J lost 4 bases, V lost 5 bases, and 6 bases had no gene match. The CDR3: CASSNRDRPYGYTF. CDR3 sequence (DNA): TGTGCCAGCAGTAATAGGGACAGGCCCTATGGCTACACCTTC.

The V gene is TRBV18, the J gene TRBJ2-1, with unresolved D. Germline V gene data show CDR1 as KGHSH and CDR2 as LQKENI. The CDR3 runs to 16 residues. Trimming took off 2 bases at V and 9 bases at J, with 20 bases between the two ends. The CDR3 reads CASSPSRLNSVGEQFF. The CDR3 nucleotides are TGTGCCAGCTCACCAAGCAGACTCAACTCCGTAGGTGAGCAGTTCTTC.

This clonotype has more than one count but fewer than ten. This chain links TRBV6-4 with TRBJ2-3, with 12 bases fitting TRBD2. V gave up 6 bases and J gave up 5 bases; unmatched junction bases: 3. The CDR3 has 14 amino acids. Germline V gene sequence: CDR1 MRHNA, CDR2 SNTAGT. CDR3 nucleotide sequence: TGTGCCAGCAGCCAGACTAGCGGGGGAGATACGCAGTATTTT. Protein sequence: CASSQTSGGDTQYF.

In its sample, this clonotype was seen a few times. V is TRBV7-8 and J is TRBJ2-1, with 12 bases identical to TRBD2. CDR3 length: 15 residues. The V segment lost 5 bases and the J segment 6 bases; nucleotides outside the gene matches: 5. From germline, CDR1 is SGHVS and CDR2 FQNEAQ. The CDR3 reads CASSPSGGAFNEQFF. The CDR3 coding sequence is TGTGCCAGCAGCCCTAGCGGGGGGGCCTTCAATGAGCAGTTCTTC. Supplemented by reference TRBV7-8 and TRBJ2-1, the full variable domain reads GAGVSQSPRYKVAKRGQDVALRCDPISGHVSLFWYQQALGQGPEFLTYFQNEAQLDKSGLPSDRFFAERPEGSVSTLKIQRTQQEDSAVYLCASSPSGGAFNEQFFGPGTRLTVL.

This clonotype was seen only a few times. CDR3 sequence: CASSDPGGSLWETQYF. The CDR3 DNA sequence: TGTGCCAGCAGTGACCCAGGGGGCTCTCTCTGGGAGACCCAGTACTTC. The chain employs TRBV2 and TRBJ2-5; 8 bases fit TRBD1. CDR3 length: 16 residues. CDR1 SNHLY and CDR2 FYNNEI come from the germline V gene. After removal of 3 bases from V and 5 bases from J, the junction contained 11 bases not matched to a gene.

The chain couples TRBV4-1 to TRBJ2-6, with D possibly TRBD2 on 6 matching bases. There are 16 residues in the CDR3. Germline loops: CDR1 MGHRA, CDR2 YSYEKL. V was trimmed by 2 bases and J by 4 bases, leaving 12 bases between them. The CDR3 loop is CASSQPRETGANVLTF. Here the CDR3 DNA reads TGCGCCAGCAGCCAACCCCGGGAGACAGGGGCCAACGTCCTGACTTTC.

This clonotype was observed a few times. The V call is TRBV9, the J call TRBJ1-3; D might be TRBD1 (6 bases). There are 16 residues in the CDR3. Germline loops: CDR1 SGDLS, CDR2 YYNGEE. Trimming stripped 3 bases from V and 0 bases from J, with 13 bases between. CDR3 nucleotide sequence: TGTGCCAGCAGCGGGCAGGGGACACTCTCTGGAAACACCATATATTTT. Translation gives CASSGQGTLSGNTIYF. The full variable domain, rest sourced from reference TRBV9 and TRBJ1-3, is DSGVTQTPKHLITATGQRVTLRCSPRSGDLSVYWYQQSLDQGLQFLIQYYNGEERAKGNILERFSAQQFPDLHSELNLSSLELGDSALYFCASSGQGTLSGNTIYFGEGSWLTVV.

The chain has TRBV14 and TRBJ2-7, with 9 bases lining up with TRBD2. Germline values: CDR1 SGHDN, CDR2 FVKESK. V dropped 4 bases and J dropped 2; count of bases not matched to a gene: 6. The CDR3 runs to 15 residues. In DNA, the CDR3 is TGTGCCAGCAGCCCACAGGGACTAGCACCCTACGAGCAGTACTTC. Its protein product is CASSPQGLAPYEQYF.

This clonotype has at least ten counts. V gene TRBV12-3 or TRBV12-4 combines with J gene TRBJ2-5; no clear D gene. This CDR3 is 12 amino acids long. Trimming cost V 4 bases and J 4 bases, with 7 bases left between them. CDR3 DNA sequence: TGTGCCAGCAGTTCATTCCCAGAGACCCAGTACTTC. Protein product: CASSSFPETQYF.